These 18 T cell receptor beta chains originate from one sample sequenced in a study of radiotherapy plus CTLA-4 blockade in lung cancer. The repertoire was sequenced with immunoSEQ multiplex PCR; TCRdb's copy has only in-frame clones and lacks some. In the table there are about 51,000 clones, 79% of which are singletons. Specimen: peripheral blood, collected from a patient treated with radiotherapy plus ipilimumab. The receptors shown here come from a human donor with non-small cell lung cancer who had a complete response to radiotherapy plus ipilimumab.

The chain employs TRBV5-1 and TRBJ2-7, with 7 bases fitting TRBD1. Germline CDR1 is SGHRS and CDR2 is YFSETQ. The CDR3 contains 15 residues. V lost 7 bases, J lost 4 bases, and 14 bases stayed unmatched. CDR3 in DNA: TGCGCCAGCCGGAGGAGCCGGGACAGTGATTACGAGCAGTACTTC. It translates to CASRRSRDSDYEQYF.

This clone is a singleton in its sample. The CDR3 protein is CASSPGRGTEAFF. The CDR3 DNA reads TGTGCCAGCTCACCCGGTCGGGGAACCGAAGCTTTCTTT. The V gene is TRBV18, the J gene TRBJ1-1, with unresolved D. In germline, CDR1 is KGHSH, CDR2 LQKENI. This CDR3 comprises 13 residues. Trimming took 3 bases from V and 8 from J, leaving 13 bases between them.

The V and J genes are TRBV4-3 and TRBJ2-3; 11 bases are a match to TRBD2. The junction had 5 bases not matched to a gene; V was cut back by 0 bases and J by 3 bases. Germline CDR1 and CDR2: LGHNA and YSLEER. This CDR3 is 17 amino acids long. CDR3 in DNA: TGCGCCAGCAGCCAAGATAGGGCTAGCGGGGGGACAGATACGCAGTATTTT. Translating it yields CASSQDRASGGTDTQYF.

The J gene is TRBJ2-7, the V gene TRBV4-3; 8 positions agree with TRBD1. The CDR3 is 14 residues long. CDR1 is LGHNA and CDR2 is YSLEER in the germline V gene. Losses at the gene ends were 1 base for V and 5 bases for J; bases not matched to a gene: 4. The CDR3 region is CASSQGTGMNEQYF. DNA of the CDR3: TGCGCCAGCAGCCAAGGGACAGGGATGAACGAGCAGTACTTC.

The chain is built from TRBV2 and TRBJ1-5; D is ambiguous. Trimming removed 4 bases from V and 1 base from J, with 8 bases in between. In germline, CDR1 is SNHLY, CDR2 FYNNEI. This CDR3 spans 14 amino acids. The CDR3 nucleotides are TGTGCCAGCAGTGGGCGGGTAAGCAATCAGCCCCAGCATTTT. Amino acid sequence: CASSGRVSNQPQHF.

The rearrangement joins TRBV30 to TRBJ2-3; the D is unclear. The germline gives CDR1 GTSNPN, CDR2 SVGIG (reference sequence). The V end was cut by 4 bases, the J end by 2 bases, with 10 bases between. The CDR3 extends over 13 amino acids. CDR3 in amino acids: CAWIGGNTDTQYF. CDR3 sequence (DNA): TGTGCCTGGATCGGCGGAAACACAGATACGCAGTATTTT.

This clone is a singleton in its sample. CDR3 coding DNA: TGCGCCAGCAGCCGCGAGACAGGGAGATTTCGCACAGATACGCAGTATTTT. Amino acid sequence: CASSRETGRFRTDTQYF. The V call is TRBV5-1, the J call TRBJ2-3; 7 nucleotides line up with TRBD1. The CDR3 runs 17 residues. CDR1 and CDR2 from the germline V gene are SGHRS and YFSETQ. With 4 bases clipped from V and 1 base from J, the junction kept 12 bases outside the gene matches.

The J gene is TRBJ2-7, the V gene TRBV20-1; 8 nucleotides agree with TRBD2. Germline CDR1 is DFQATT and CDR2 is SNEGSKA (reference sequence). This CDR3 is 11 amino acids long. DNA of the CDR3: TGCAGCGTTACTAGCGGCTACGAGCAGTACGTC. Translated: CSVTSGYEQYV.

The chain carries TRBV5-1 and TRBJ2-3; possible D gene TRBD1, 5 bases. The germline V gene encodes CDR1 SGHRS and CDR2 YFSETQ. Trimming cost V 4 bases and J 4 bases, with 16 bases left between them. This CDR3 is built from 15 residues. The CDR3 sequence is CASSAEHTGSDTQYF. The CDR3 nucleotides read TGCGCCAGCAGCGCGGAGCATACAGGATCAGATACGCAGTATTTT.

This rearrangement joins TRBV10-3 to TRBJ2-2, with D unclear. The V end lost 0 bases, the J end lost 6 bases, and 14 bases lay between the germline ends. This CDR3 has 16 residues. Germline V gene sequence: CDR1 ENHRY, CDR2 SYGVKD. The DNA of the CDR3 is TGTGCCATCAGTGAGTCTCGAGGAGAGGTTCCCGGGGAGCTGTTTTTT. Translating it yields CAISESRGEVPGELFF.

CDR3: CASSATMNTEAFF. CDR3 nucleotides: TGTGCCAGCAGTGCCACTATGAACACTGAAGCTTTCTTT. The V call is TRBV2, the J call TRBJ1-1; D remains unclear. Germline lookup yields CDR1 SNHLY and CDR2 FYNNEI. Trimming pared 4 bases from V and 0 bases from J, leaving 6 bases between. This CDR3 has 13 residues.

This chain connects TRBV13 to TRBJ2-3; 16 nucleotides match TRBD2. There are 17 residues in the CDR3. The V gene end was trimmed by 1 base and the J gene end by 7 bases; junction bases not matched to a gene: 5. Germline CDR1 PRHDT, CDR2 FYEKMQ (reference sequence). The CDR3 sequence: CASSLAGLAGGRNTQYF. Written as DNA, the CDR3 is TGTGCCAGCAGCTTAGCGGGACTAGCGGGGGGGCGAAATACGCAGTATTTT.

The chain carries TRBV19 and TRBJ1-4, with D tentatively TRBD1 (5 bases). This CDR3 is 15 amino acids long. The V and J ends lost 7 bases and 1 base respectively, with 13 bases between them. Germline CDR1 reads LNHDA; CDR2 reads SQIVND (reference sequence). The DNA of the CDR3 is TGTGCCAGTAAGGGAGGGGATGGAACTAATGAAAAACTGTTTTTT. It encodes CASKGGDGTNEKLFF. Using reference TRBV19 and TRBJ1-4 for the parts outside the CDR3, the full variable domain is DGGITQSPKYLFRKEGQNVTLSCEQNLNHDAMYWYRQDPGQGLRLIYYSQIVNDFQKGDIAEGYSVSREKKESFPLTVTSAQKNPTAFYLCASKGGDGTNEKLFFGSGTQLSVL.

This clone was counted once. The chain recombines TRBV7-8 with TRBJ1-1, with D possibly being TRBD1 (5 bases). V was shortened by 5 bases and J by 4 bases, with 17 bases between the two germline ends. The CDR3 is 15 residues long. From germline, CDR1 is SGHVS and CDR2 FQNEAQ. CDR3 DNA sequence: TGTGCCAGCAGCCAAGAGGTAGTGGGGGGCACTGAAGCTTTCTTT. Translated, it gives CASSQEVVGGTEAFF.

On this clone itself: The junction does not match germline at one end; this may be a read error. The rearrangement uses TRBV2 and TRBJ2-5; 8 nucleotides align to TRBD2. The CDR3 runs 14 residues. Germline V gene lookup returns CDR1 SNHLY and CDR2 FYNNEI. The chain's CDR3 is CAGRSGSGQETQYF. CDR3 nucleotide sequence: TGTGCCGGCAGAAGCGGGAGTGGGCAAGAGACCCAGTACTTC.

The chain employs TRBV19 and TRBJ2-5; 9 bases agree with TRBD1. The DNA end is a closer match to TRBJ2-7, so the J assignment may be wrong. The length of the CDR3 is 14 residues. CDR1 and CDR2 (germline): LNHDA, SQIVND (reference sequence). CDR3: CASSLGTGLYEQYF. CDR3 coding DNA: TGTGCCAGTAGTCTCGGGACAGGGTTGTACGAGCAGTACTTC.

This clone turned up a few times. The chain employs TRBV18 and TRBJ1-3, with 7 bases identical to TRBD1. The ends lost 3 bases at V and 2 bases at J; junction bases unmatched: 7. CDR3 length: 16 amino acids. Looked up from germline, CDR1 is KGHSH and CDR2 is LQKENI. CDR3 bases: TGTGCCAGCTCACCCTCCGGCCAGGGGGCTGGAAACACCATATATTTT. It encodes CASSPSGQGAGNTIYF.

The rearrangement joins TRBV7-2 to TRBJ2-5; 7 nucleotides agree with TRBD1. This CDR3 is built from 15 residues. Germline CDR1 is SGHTA and CDR2 is FQGNSA. The V gene end was trimmed by 3 bases and the J gene end by 2 bases; junction bases not matched to a gene: 6. The CDR3 loop reads CASSFQRGQQETQYF. The CDR3 nucleotides read TGTGCCAGCAGCTTCCAGAGGGGACAGCAAGAGACCCAGTACTTC. The full variable domain, rest sourced from reference TRBV7-2 and TRBJ2-5, is GAGVSQSPSNKVTEKGKDVELRCDPISGHTALYWYRQSLGQGLEFLIYFQGNSAPDKSGLPSDRFSAERTGGSVSTLTIQRTQQEDSAVYLCASSFQRGQQETQYFGPGTRLLVL.